The 23 T cell receptor beta chains reported below all come from one sample, sequenced in a study of OX40 agonist ivuxolimab in advanced cancers. Sequencing was performed with immunoSEQ multiplex PCR; in TCRdb, only in-frame clones are kept and a portion is missing. The sample holds tens of thousands of clones, around 91% seen once. The sample in question was CD4+ or CD8+ T cells sorted from blood, obtained in a trial of the OX40 agonist ivuxolimab. Source of these receptors: an adult with an advanced solid tumor such as melanoma, head and neck, liver or kidney cancer.

The J gene is TRBJ1-1, the V gene TRBV10-2; D is unresolved. Germline V gene data show CDR1 as WSHSY and CDR2 as SAAADI. Trimming shortened V by 8 bases and J by 1 base, and 17 bases separated the two germline ends. The CDR3 length is 15 residues. The CDR3 loop reads CASGFGFRTNTEAFF. CDR3 nucleotides: TGCGCCAGCGGGTTTGGGTTCCGCACGAACACTGAAGCTTTCTTT.

This clone came up a few times. The V and J genes are TRBV7-9 and TRBJ1-3; no reliable D call. This CDR3 is built from 16 residues. Germline assignment: CDR1 SEHNR and CDR2 FQNEAQ (reference sequence). The V and J ends lost 1 base and 0 bases respectively, with 10 bases between them. CDR3 region: CASSLGVGDSGNTIYF. CDR3 sequence (DNA): TGTGCCAGCAGCTTAGGTGTTGGTGACTCTGGAAACACCATATATTTT. Looking up the rest from reference TRBV7-9 and TRBJ1-3 gives the full variable domain: DTGVSQNPRHKITKRGQNVTFRCDPISEHNRLYWYRQTLGQGPEFLTYFQNEAQLEKSRLLSDRFSAERPKGSFSTLEIQRTEQGDSAMYLCASSLGVGDSGNTIYFGEGSWLTVV.

The V call is TRBV28, the J call TRBJ2-7; D call uncertain. V dropped 4 bases and J dropped 4 bases, with 8 bases sitting between them. Germline V gene data show CDR1 as MDHEN and CDR2 as SYDVKM. The CDR3 consists of 12 residues. The CDR3, as DNA: TGTGCCAGCAGTTCCGTTCGGTACGAGCAGTACTTC. Translated: CASSSVRYEQYF.

In this sample, this clone turned up a few times. The V and J genes are TRBV4-2 and TRBJ2-7; 9 nucleotides agree with TRBD2. Per germline, CDR1 LGHNA and CDR2 YNFKEQ. After removal of 1 base from V and 0 bases from J, the junction contained 4 bases not matched to a gene. There are 16 residues in the CDR3. This CDR3 reads CASSQVTSGPSYEQYF. CDR3 nucleotides: TGTGCCAGCAGCCAAGTGACTAGCGGTCCCTCCTACGAGCAGTACTTC.

The chain combines TRBV19 with TRBJ2-1, with D perhaps being TRBD1 or TRBD2 (6 bases each). Per germline, CDR1 LNHDA and CDR2 SQIVND (reference sequence). The CDR3 length is 15 residues. With 7 bases removed from V and 5 bases from J, the gap between germline ends came to 18 bases. CDR3 in DNA: TGTGCCAGTAAGAAGACAGGCGGGGAAAACAATGAGCAGTTCTTC. Translated: CASKKTGGENNEQFF.

The chain recombines TRBV6-5 with TRBJ1-4; unclear D gene. V was cut by 0 bases and J by 8 bases, with 7 bases left in between. This CDR3 has 13 amino acids. Germline CDR1 is MNHEY and CDR2 is SVGAGI. CDR3 coding DNA: TGTGCCAGCAGTTACTCCGGTTACGAAAAACTGTTTTTT. Its protein product is CASSYSGYEKLFF.

V usage is TRBV11-1 and J usage is TRBJ2-1; D not resolved. CDR3 length: 15 residues. From germline, CDR1 is SGHAT and CDR2 FQDESV (reference sequence). Trimming left V 4 bases short and J 2 bases short, with 12 bases between. This chain's CDR3 is CASSSDVGTYNEQFF. For the CDR3, the DNA is TGTGCCAGCAGCTCGGATGTGGGGACCTACAATGAGCAGTTCTTC.

This CDR3 reads CASSSNRGAGELFF. The CDR3 nucleotides are TGTGCCAGCAGCTCAAACAGGGGGGCCGGGGAGCTGTTTTTT. The V and J genes are TRBV7-9 and TRBJ2-2, with 8 positions matching TRBD1. After removal of 4 bases from V and 6 bases from J, the junction contained 4 bases not matched to a gene. The CDR3 loop spans 14 amino acids. Germline lookup yields CDR1 SEHNR and CDR2 FQNEAQ (reference sequence).

The rearrangement uses TRBV4-1 and TRBJ1-2, with 9 bases lining up with TRBD1. The germline V gene encodes CDR1 MGHRA and CDR2 YSYEKL. The trim removed 2 bases at V and 7 bases at J, leaving 8 bases unmatched. The CDR3 covers 15 residues. The CDR3 DNA sequence: TGCGCCAGCAGCCAAACCGGGACAGGGACTCTTGGCTACACCTTC. The encoded protein is CASSQTGTGTLGYTF.

The rearrangement joins TRBV5-1 to TRBJ1-2; no reliable D call. Germline V lookup: CDR1 SGHRS, CDR2 YFSETQ. The ends were cut back, 6 bases at V and 12 bases at J, with 21 bases in the middle. The CDR3 extends over 13 amino acids. The CDR3 DNA reads TGCGCCAGCACGGCGCGGGAAACCCCTAGCAACACCTTC. It specifies CASTARETPSNTF. The full variable domain, its missing parts supplied by reference TRBV5-1 and TRBJ1-2, is KAGVTQTPRYLIKTRGQQVTLSCSPISGHRSVSWYQQTPGQGLQFLFEYFSETQRNKGNFPGRFSGRQFSNSRSEMNVSTLELGDSALYLCASTARETPSNTFGSGTRLTVV.

Turning to this clone: One junction end disagrees with the germline gene, perhaps due to a read error. This chain connects TRBV7-2 to TRBJ2-5; TRBD2 matches at 12 bases. Germline V gives CDR1 SGHTA, CDR2 FQGNSA. The CDR3 has 15 residues. The CDR3 region is CASSLAGGPLETQYF. The CDR3, as DNA: TGTGCCAGCAGCCTAGCGGGGGGGCCGCTGGAGACCCAGTACTTC.

A word on this clone: The identical CDR3 is also encoded by other nucleotide sequences in the sample. The CDR3 loop is CASRGYNEQFF. In DNA, the CDR3 is TGCGCCAGCAGGGGTTACAATGAGCAGTTCTTC. J is TRBJ2-1 and V is TRBV5-1; D is unclear. Trimming shortened V by 5 bases and J by 4 bases, and 4 bases separated the two germline ends. The CDR3 extends over 11 amino acids. Germline CDR1 and CDR2: SGHRS and YFSETQ.

The genes are TRBV18 and TRBJ1-2; unclear D gene. Germline V CDR1 and CDR2: KGHSH, LQKENI. V gave up 5 bases and J gave up 2 bases, with 9 bases separating them. The CDR3 contains 13 residues. The CDR3 is CASSVQANYGYTF. CDR3 coding DNA: TGTGCCAGCTCAGTTCAGGCGAACTATGGCTACACCTTC.

The chain joins TRBV19 to TRBJ2-5, with D possibly called TRBD1 or TRBD2 (5 bases each). Deletions cut 3 bases from V and 7 bases from J, with 18 bases between. The CDR3 totals 15 residues. Per the germline V gene, CDR1 is LNHDA and CDR2 is SQIVND (reference sequence). The DNA of the CDR3 is TGTGCCAGTAGTATCCGGACTCAAATTGGGGGGACCCAGTACTTC. It is translated as CASSIRTQIGGTQYF.

CDR3: CASSSGAGSNQPQHF. DNA of the CDR3: TGTGCCAGCAGCTCTGGGGCAGGAAGTAATCAGCCCCAGCATTTT. The chain uses TRBV7-2 and TRBJ1-5; a weak D match, TRBD1 (5 bases). Germline V gene sequence: CDR1 SGHTA, CDR2 FQGNSA. The CDR3 runs to 15 residues. Trimming removed 4 bases at V and 4 bases at J, with 14 bases between.

The V and J genes are TRBV28 and TRBJ1-2; D gene unclear. The CDR3 runs 17 residues. Deletions cut 6 bases from V and 4 bases from J, with 24 bases between. Germline V gene lookup returns CDR1 MDHEN and CDR2 SYDVKM. Written as DNA, the CDR3 is TGTGCCAGCAGGTTCAGGAGAGGGAGCCCAGCGTCCTATGGCTACACCTTC. Translated, it gives CASRFRRGSPASYGYTF.

CDR3 DNA: TGTGCCAGCAGCTTGGGGCCCTCCAATGAGCAGTTCTTC. It encodes CASSLGPSNEQFF. The J gene is TRBJ2-1, the V gene TRBV5-5; D is ambiguous. V lost 0 bases, J lost 6 bases, and 7 bases lay in between. This CDR3 has 13 amino acids. CDR1 and CDR2 from the germline V gene are SGHKS and YYEKEE (reference sequence).

The chain links TRBV9 to TRBJ2-5, with 9 bases matching TRBD2. CDR1 is SGDLS and CDR2 is YYNGEE in the germline V gene. CDR3 size: 17 residues. J lost 5 bases, V lost 0 bases, and 11 bases had no gene match. CDR3 sequence: CASSVVAGGLGVETQYF. CDR3 coding DNA: TGTGCCAGCAGCGTAGTTGCGGGGGGGTTGGGCGTGGAGACCCAGTACTTC.

The chain recombines TRBV7-9 with TRBJ2-3; D gene ambiguous. The ends were cut back, 6 bases at V and 6 bases at J, with 10 bases in the middle. Per germline, CDR1 SEHNR and CDR2 FQNEAQ (reference sequence). The CDR3 is made up of 12 amino acids. In DNA form, the CDR3 reads TGTGCCAGCAGTCAAACCGGGGATACGCAGTATTTT. Translation gives CASSQTGDTQYF.

The V and J genes are TRBV6-1 and TRBJ2-1; D is uncertain. The V end lost 7 bases, the J end lost 6 bases, and 19 bases lay between the germline ends. Germline V gene sequence: CDR1 MNHNS, CDR2 SASEGT. This CDR3 spans 15 amino acids. Here the CDR3 DNA reads TGTGCCAGCACCCCCATGGTAGTATCGGGCAATGAGCAGTTCTTC. Its protein is CASTPMVVSGNEQFF.

CDR3 loop: CASSSGLTSYGYTF. CDR3 nucleotide sequence: TGTGCCAGCAGCTCGGGCCTAACCTCCTATGGCTACACCTTC. The chain has TRBV7-6 and TRBJ1-2; D gene uncertain. There are 14 residues in the CDR3. Trimming took off 4 bases at V and 4 bases at J, with 13 bases between the two ends. Germline V CDR1 and CDR2: SGHVS, FNYEAQ.

The chain recombines TRBV10-1 with TRBJ2-5; perhaps TRBD2 as D (6 bases). Between the trimmed V and J ends, which lost 5 bases and 7 bases, there was a span of 14 bases. The CDR3 sequence is 13 residues long. Germline V gives CDR1 WNHNN, CDR2 SYGVQD (reference sequence). The CDR3 DNA follows: TGCGCCAGCAGTAGCCAGGGAGGAGGGACCCAGTACTTC. It codes for CASSSQGGGTQYF.

The chain uses TRBV10-2 and TRBJ1-4, with TRBD1 identical over 10 bases. The V and J ends lost 2 bases and 7 bases, in that order; junction bases with no gene match: 4. Per germline, CDR1 WSHSY and CDR2 SAAADI. This CDR3 is 15 amino acids long. CDR3 sequence: CASSERDRGGEKLFF. The CDR3 nucleotides are TGCGCCAGCAGTGAGCGGGACAGGGGAGGTGAAAAACTGTTTTTT.